This entry is about one T cell receptor (beta chain). What it binds is not known. Some clones are missing from TCRdb's copy, which holds only in-frame ones; the method was immunoSEQ multiplex PCR. Here the sample spans approximately 28,000 clones, about 70% being singletons. The data are from a study of vaccination effects on CD4 cells after COVID-19. Study conclusions and caveats: Just 1 of 255 vaccine-induced clones in healthy recipients was cross-reactive. The study enrolled few convalescent patients and sampled no early post-infection timepoints. Clones induced by infection and by vaccine showed marked clonal contraction late after vaccination.

V was clipped by 5 bases and J by 1 base, with 9 bases between them. The germline CDR1 and CDR2 sequences are LGHNA and YNFKEQ. The length of the CDR3 is 14 residues. Before sequencing took place, the ViraFEST assay used viral peptide pools to expand antigen-specific CD4+ T cells. CD4+ T cells were isolated after about eleven days of culture. Neither prior SARS-CoV-2 infection nor positive nucleocapsid antibodies were present in the vaccine recipients. A half-medium replacement with IL-2 medium was carried out on days 3 and 7. The material sequenced was CD4+ T cells from PBMCs cultured with HCoV-NL63 spike peptides, taken before COVID-19 vaccination. V and J are TRBV4-2 and TRBJ1-5; D perhaps matches TRBD1 (5 bases). The TCR originated in a human donor who received a COVID-19 vaccine. CDR3 amino acids: CASSETDSNQPQHF. The CDR3 DNA reads as TGTGCCAGCAGCGAGACAGACAGCAATCAGCCCCAGCATTTT.